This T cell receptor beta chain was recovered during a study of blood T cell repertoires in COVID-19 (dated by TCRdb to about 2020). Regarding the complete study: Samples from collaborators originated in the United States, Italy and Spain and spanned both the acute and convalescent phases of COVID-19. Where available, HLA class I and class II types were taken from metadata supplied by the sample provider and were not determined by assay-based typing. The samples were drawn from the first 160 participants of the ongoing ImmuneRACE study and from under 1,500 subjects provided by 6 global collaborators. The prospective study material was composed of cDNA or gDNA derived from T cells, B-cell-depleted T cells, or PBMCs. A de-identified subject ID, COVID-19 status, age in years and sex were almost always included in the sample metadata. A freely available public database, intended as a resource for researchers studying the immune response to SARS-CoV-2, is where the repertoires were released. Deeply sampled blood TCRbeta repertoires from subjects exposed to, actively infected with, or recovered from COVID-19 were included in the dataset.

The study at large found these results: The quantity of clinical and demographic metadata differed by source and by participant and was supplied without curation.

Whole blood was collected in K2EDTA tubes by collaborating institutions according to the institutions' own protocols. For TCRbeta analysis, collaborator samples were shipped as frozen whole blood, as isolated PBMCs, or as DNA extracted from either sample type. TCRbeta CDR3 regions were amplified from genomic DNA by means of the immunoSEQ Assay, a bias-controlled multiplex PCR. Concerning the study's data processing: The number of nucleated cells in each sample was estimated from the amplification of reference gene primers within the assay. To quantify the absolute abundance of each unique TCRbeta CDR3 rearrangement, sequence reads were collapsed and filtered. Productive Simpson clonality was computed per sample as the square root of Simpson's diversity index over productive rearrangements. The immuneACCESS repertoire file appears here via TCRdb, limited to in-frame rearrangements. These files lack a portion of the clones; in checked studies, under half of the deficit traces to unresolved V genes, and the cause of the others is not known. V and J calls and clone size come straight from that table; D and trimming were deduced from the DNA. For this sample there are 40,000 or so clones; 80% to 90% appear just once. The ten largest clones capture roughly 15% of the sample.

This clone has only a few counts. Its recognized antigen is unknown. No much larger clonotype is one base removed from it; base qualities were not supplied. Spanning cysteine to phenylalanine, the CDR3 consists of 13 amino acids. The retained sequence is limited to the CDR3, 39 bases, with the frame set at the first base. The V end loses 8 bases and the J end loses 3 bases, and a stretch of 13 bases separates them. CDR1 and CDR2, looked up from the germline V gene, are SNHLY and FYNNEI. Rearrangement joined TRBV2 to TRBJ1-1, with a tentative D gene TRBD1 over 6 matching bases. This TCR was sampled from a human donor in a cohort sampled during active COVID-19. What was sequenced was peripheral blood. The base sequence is TGTGCCAGCGCCCCGGGGGGGCACACTGAAGCTTTCTTT. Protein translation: CASAPGGHTEAFF.